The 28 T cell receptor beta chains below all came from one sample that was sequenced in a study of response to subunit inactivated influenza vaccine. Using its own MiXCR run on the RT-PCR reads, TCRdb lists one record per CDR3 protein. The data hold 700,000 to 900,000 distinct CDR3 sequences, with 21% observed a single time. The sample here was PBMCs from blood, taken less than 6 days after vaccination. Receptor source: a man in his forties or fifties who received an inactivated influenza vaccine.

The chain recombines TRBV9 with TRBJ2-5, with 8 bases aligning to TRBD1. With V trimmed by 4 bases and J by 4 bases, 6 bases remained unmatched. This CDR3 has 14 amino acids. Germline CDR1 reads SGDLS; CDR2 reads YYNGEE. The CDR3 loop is CASSLTGVGETQYF. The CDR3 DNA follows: TGTGCCAGCAGCCTGACAGGGGTGGGAGAGACCCAGTACTTC.

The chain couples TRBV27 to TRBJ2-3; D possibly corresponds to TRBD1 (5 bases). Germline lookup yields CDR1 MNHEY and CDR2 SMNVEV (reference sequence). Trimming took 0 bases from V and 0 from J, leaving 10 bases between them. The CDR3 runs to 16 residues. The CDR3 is CASSLSRQTSTDTQYF. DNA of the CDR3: TGTGCCAGCAGTTTATCACGACAGACTAGCACAGATACGCAGTATTTT.

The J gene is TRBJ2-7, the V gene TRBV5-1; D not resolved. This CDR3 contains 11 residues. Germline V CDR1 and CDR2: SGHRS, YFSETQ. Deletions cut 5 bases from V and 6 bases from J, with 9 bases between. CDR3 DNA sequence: TGCGCCAGCAGGCTAATCGTCGAGCAGTACTTC. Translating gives CASRLIVEQYF.

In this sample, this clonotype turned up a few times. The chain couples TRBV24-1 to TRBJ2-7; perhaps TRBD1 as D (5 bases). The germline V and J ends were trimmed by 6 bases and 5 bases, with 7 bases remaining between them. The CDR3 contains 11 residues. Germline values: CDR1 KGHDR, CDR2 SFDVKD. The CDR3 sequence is CATSKGNEQYF. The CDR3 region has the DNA TGTGCCACCAGTAAGGGGAACGAGCAGTACTTC.

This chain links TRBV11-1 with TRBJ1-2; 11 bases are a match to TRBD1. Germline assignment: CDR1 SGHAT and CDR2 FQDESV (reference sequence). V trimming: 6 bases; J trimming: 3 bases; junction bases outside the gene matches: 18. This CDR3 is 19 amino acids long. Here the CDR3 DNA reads TGTGCCAGCAGACAAACCACCTATGGGCCGGGACAGGGGGACTATGGCTACACCTTC. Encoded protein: CASRQTTYGPGQGDYGYTF. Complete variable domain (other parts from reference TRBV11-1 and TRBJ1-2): EAEVAQSPRYKITEKSQAVAFWCDPISGHATLYWYRQILGQGPELLVQFQDESVVDDSQLPKDRFSAERLKGVDSTLKIQPAELGDSAMYLCASRQTTYGPGQGDYGYTFGSGTRLTVV.

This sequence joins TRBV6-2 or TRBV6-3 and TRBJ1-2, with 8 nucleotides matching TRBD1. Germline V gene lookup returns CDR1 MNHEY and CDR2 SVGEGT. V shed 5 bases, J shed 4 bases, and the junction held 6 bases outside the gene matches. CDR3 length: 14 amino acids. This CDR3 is CASSGGQDPYGYTF. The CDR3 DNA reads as TGTGCCAGCAGTGGGGGACAGGACCCCTATGGCTACACCTTC.

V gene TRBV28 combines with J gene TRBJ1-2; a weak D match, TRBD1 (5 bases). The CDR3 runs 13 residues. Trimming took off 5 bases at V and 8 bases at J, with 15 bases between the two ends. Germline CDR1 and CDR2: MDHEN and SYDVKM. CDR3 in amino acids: CASSPDSLLGYTF. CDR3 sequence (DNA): TGTGCCAGCAGTCCCGACAGCCTGCTGGGCTACACCTTC.

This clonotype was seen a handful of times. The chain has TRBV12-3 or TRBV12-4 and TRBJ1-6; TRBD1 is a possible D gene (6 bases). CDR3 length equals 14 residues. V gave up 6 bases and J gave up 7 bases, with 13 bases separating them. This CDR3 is CASRQQGWNSPLHF. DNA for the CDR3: TGTGCCAGCAGGCAACAGGGTTGGAATTCACCCCTCCACTTT.

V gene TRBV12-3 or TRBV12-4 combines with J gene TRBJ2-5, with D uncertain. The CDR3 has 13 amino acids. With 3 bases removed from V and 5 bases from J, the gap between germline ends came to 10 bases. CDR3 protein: CASSFLRTETQYF. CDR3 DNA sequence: TGTGCCAGCAGTTTTCTCAGGACGGAGACCCAGTACTTC.

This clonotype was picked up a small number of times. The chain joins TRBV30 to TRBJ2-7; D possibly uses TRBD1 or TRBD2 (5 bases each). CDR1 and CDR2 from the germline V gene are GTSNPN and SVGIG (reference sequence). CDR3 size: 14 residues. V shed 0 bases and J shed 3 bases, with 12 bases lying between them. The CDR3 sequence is CAWSVLGAGYEQYF. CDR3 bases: TGTGCCTGGAGTGTACTTGGGGCGGGCTACGAGCAGTACTTC.

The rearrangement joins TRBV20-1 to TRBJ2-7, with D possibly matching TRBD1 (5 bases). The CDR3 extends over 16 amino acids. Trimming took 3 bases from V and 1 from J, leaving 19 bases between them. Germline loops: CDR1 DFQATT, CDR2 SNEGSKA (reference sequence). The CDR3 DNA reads TGCAGTGCTAGGGTAAAGGGGAAGGAACAGTCCTACGAGCAGTACTTC. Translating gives CSARVKGKEQSYEQYF.

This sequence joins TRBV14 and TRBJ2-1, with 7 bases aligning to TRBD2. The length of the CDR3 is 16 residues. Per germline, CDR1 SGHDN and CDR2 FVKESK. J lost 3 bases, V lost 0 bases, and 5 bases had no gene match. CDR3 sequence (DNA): TGTGCCAGCAGCCAAGACGGGAGGACTAGCTACAATGAGCAGTTCTTC. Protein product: CASSQDGRTSYNEQFF. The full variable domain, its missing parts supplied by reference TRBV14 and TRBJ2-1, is EAGVTQFPSHSVIEKGQTVTLRCDPISGHDNLYWYRRVMGKEIKFLLHFVKESKQDESGMPNNRFLAERTGGTYSTLKVQPAELEDSGVYFCASSQDGRTSYNEQFFGPGTRLTVL.

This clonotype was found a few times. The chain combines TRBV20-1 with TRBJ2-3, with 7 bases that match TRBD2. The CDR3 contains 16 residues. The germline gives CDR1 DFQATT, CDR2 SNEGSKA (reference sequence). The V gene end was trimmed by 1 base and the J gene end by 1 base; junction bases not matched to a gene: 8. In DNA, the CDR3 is TGCAGTGCTAGAGGGAGTACGGGAGGACGCACAGATACGCAGTATTTT. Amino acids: CSARGSTGGRTDTQYF.

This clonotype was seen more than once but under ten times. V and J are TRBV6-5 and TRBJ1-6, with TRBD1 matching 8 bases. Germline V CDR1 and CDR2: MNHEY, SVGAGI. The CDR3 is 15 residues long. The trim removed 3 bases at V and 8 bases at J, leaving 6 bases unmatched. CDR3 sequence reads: CASSYSTGGYSPLHF. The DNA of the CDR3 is TGTGCCAGCAGTTATTCTACAGGGGGTTATTCACCCCTCCACTTT.

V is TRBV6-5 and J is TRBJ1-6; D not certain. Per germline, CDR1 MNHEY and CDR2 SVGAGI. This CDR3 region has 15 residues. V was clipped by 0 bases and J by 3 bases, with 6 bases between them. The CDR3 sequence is CASSYSSGYNSPLHF. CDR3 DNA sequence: TGTGCCAGCAGTTACTCGTCCGGCTATAATTCACCCCTCCACTTT.

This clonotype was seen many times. CDR3 sequence: CASSEGVNTEAFF. Here the CDR3 DNA reads TGTGCCAGCAGTGAAGGGGTGAACACTGAAGCTTTCTTT. The chain recombines TRBV6-1 with TRBJ1-1; no firm D call. Between the trimmed V and J ends, which lost 1 base and 0 bases, there was a span of 3 bases. Germline V gene sequence: CDR1 MNHNS, CDR2 SASEGT. CDR3 length: 13 residues.

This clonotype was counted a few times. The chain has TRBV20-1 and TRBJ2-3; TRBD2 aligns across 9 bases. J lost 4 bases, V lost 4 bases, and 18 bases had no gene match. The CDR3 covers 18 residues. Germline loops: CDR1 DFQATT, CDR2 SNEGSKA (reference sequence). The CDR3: CSANHPPRHSGGADTQYF. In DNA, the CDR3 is TGCAGTGCTAACCACCCCCCTCGCCATAGCGGGGGTGCAGATACGCAGTATTTT.

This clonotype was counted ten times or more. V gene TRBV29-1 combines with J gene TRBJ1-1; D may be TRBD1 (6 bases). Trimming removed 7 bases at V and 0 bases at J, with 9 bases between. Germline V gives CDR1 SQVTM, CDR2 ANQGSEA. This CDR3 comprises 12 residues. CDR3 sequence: CSAGQMNTEAFF. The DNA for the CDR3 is TGCAGCGCCGGACAGATGAACACTGAAGCTTTCTTT.

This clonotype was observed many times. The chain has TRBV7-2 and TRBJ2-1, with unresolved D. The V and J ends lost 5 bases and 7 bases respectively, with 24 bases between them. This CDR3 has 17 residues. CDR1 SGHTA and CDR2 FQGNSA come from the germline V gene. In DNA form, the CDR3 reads TGTGCCAGCAGCCCAAACTTTTGGTCGACAATCGGTAATGAGCAGTTCTTC. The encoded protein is CASSPNFWSTIGNEQFF.

CDR3 protein: CASSPRQGEGADTQYF. The CDR3 DNA is TGTGCCAGCAGCCCCAGACAGGGGGAGGGCGCAGATACGCAGTATTTT. The chain employs TRBV9 and TRBJ2-3; 9 bases line up with TRBD1. The CDR3 loop spans 16 amino acids. The germline gives CDR1 SGDLS, CDR2 YYNGEE. V was clipped by 4 bases and J by 4 bases; unmatched bases: 10.

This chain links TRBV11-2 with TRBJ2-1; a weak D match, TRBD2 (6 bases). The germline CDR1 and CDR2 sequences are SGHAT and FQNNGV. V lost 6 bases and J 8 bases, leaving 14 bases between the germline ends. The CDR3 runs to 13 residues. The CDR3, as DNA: TGTGCCAGCAGACGACTAGGGGAGGATGAGCAGTTCTTC. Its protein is CASRRLGEDEQFF.

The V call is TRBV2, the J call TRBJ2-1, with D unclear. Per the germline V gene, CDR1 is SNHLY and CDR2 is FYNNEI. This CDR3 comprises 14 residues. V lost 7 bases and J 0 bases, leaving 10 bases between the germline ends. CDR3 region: CASTRLHSYNEQFF. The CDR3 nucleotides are TGTGCCAGCACCAGACTCCACTCCTACAATGAGCAGTTCTTC.

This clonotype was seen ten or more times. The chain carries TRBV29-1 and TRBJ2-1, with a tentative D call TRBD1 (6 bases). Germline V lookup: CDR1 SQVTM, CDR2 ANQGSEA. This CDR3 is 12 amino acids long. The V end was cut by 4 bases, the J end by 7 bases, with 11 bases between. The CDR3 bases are TGCAGCGTTGTCAGGGGATGGAATGAGCAGTTCTTC. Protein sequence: CSVVRGWNEQFF.

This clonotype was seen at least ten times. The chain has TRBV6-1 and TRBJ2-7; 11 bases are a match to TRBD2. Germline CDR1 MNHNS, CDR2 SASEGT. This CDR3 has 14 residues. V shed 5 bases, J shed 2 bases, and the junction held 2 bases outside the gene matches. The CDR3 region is CASSHSGGAYEQYF. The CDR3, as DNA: TGTGCCAGCAGTCATAGCGGGGGGGCCTACGAGCAGTACTTC.

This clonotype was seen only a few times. CDR3 residues: CASSGPGPKVLDTQYF. The CDR3 bases are TGTGCCAGCAGCGGTCCCGGCCCCAAGGTTTTAGATACGCAGTATTTT. The chain couples TRBV11-2 to TRBJ2-3; D is uncertain. Germline V gene lookup returns CDR1 SGHAT and CDR2 FQNNGV. V lost 5 bases to trimming and J lost 5 bases, with 20 bases between them. The CDR3 runs 16 residues.

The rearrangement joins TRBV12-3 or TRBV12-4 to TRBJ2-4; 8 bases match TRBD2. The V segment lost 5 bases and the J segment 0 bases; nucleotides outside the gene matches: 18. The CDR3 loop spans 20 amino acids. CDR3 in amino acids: CASSPPLAGKRLLAKNIQYF. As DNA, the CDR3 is TGTGCCAGCAGTCCGCCATTAGCGGGAAAACGTCTCCTAGCCAAAAACATTCAGTACTTC.

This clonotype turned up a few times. The DNA for the CDR3 is TGCAGTGCTAGAGAATCCTTCGCCGAGAATCAGCCCCAGCATTTT. As protein: CSARESFAENQPQHF. The chain has TRBV20-1 and TRBJ1-5, with D unclear. Between the trimmed V and J ends, which lost 0 bases and 4 bases, there was a span of 13 bases. Germline assignment: CDR1 DFQATT and CDR2 SNEGSKA (reference sequence). The CDR3 consists of 15 residues.

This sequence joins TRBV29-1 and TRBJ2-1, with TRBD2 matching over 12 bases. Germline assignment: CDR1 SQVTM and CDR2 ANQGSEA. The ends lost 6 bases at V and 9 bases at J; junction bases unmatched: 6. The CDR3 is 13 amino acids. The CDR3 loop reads CSVTSGSVGEQFF. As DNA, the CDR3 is TGCAGCGTGACTAGCGGGAGTGTGGGTGAGCAGTTCTTC.